The source of this TCR beta chain is a study of tumor-infiltrating lymphocytes in primary liver carcinoma. Study-level points and caveats: Blood's top-250-clone fraction was significantly lower than that of tumors (p = 0.039). The overlap of tumor-adjacent and tumor-blood pairs was smaller than that of tumor region pairs.

Production of TCR beta cDNA used approximately 480 ng total RNA together with a constant-region primer. ARM-PCR, slightly modified, supplied the TCR beta libraries through three nested multiplex PCR rounds. A C-beta reverse primer and TRBV1-TRBV30 forward primers served in each of the first two PCR rounds, at ten to eleven cycles apiece. TCRdb recomputed calls from the multiplex PCR reads with MiXCR, one row per CDR3 protein. This repertoire shows around 50,000 distinct CDR3 sequences, 70% to 75% found once; its top ten account for more than 25%. Regarding this clonotype: The target antigen is unknown. Compared with germline, one end of the junction differs, possibly owing to a read error.

This CDR3 is built from 13 residues. From germline, CDR1 is GTSNPN and CDR2 SVGIG (reference sequence). From 20-30 mg of unsorted bulk tissue, DNA and RNA were co-extracted together. The sample consisted of liver tumor tissue from sampling region 3. Subset meaning: tumor region T3, left-lateral pole. V and J are TRBV30 and TRBJ2-2, with a possible D match to TRBD2 (5 bases). The receptor was derived from a man aged 35 to 55 with primary liver carcinoma and hepatitis B virus infection. CDR3 nucleotides: TGTGCCTGGAGTGTTCAGAGGAACACGGGGAGCTGTTTT. Translating it yields CAWSVQRNTGSCF. Full variable domain (outside the CDR3, taken from reference TRBV30 and TRBJ2-2): SQTIHQWPATLVQPVGSPLSLECTVEGTSNPNLYWYRQAAGRGLQLLFYSVGIGQISSEVPQNLSASRPQDRQFILSSKKLLLSDSGFYLCAWSVQRNTGSCFGEGSRLTVL.